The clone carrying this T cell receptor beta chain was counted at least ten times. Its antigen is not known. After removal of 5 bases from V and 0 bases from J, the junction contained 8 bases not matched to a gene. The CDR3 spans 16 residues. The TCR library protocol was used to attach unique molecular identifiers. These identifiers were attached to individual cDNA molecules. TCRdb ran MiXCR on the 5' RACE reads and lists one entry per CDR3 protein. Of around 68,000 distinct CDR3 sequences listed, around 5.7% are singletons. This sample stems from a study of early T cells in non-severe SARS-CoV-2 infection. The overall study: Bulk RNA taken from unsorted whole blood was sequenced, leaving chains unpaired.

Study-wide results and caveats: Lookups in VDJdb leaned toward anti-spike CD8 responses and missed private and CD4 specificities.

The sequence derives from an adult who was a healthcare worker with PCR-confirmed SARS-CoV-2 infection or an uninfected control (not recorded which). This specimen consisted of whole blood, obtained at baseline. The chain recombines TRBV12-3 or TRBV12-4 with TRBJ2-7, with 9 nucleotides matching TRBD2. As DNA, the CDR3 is TGTGCCAGCAGTATATTAGCGGGAGCTCTCTCCTACGAGCAGTACTTC. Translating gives CASSILAGALSYEQYF.